The 5 T cell receptor beta chains given below trace back to one sample, sequenced in a study of shared clonotypes between healthy human individuals (dated by TCRdb to 2018 to 2020). The library was generated by the immunoSEQ multiplex PCR assay. As stored in TCRdb, this immuneACCESS dataset retains in-frame rearrangements with V and J assigned. A fraction of the clones does not appear; measured against another copy, unresolved V genes explain less than half of the discrepancy, and the remainder lacks a known reason. Counted in this sample were 450,000 to 500,000 clones; 81% of them appeared once. The ten largest clonotypes hold over 9.5% of the sample. The specimen was PBMCs. The receptors here all came from a woman aged 40 to 50 in good health. Some clones in this sample may be carry-over from other donors' samples.

This clone was found a few times. The chain employs TRBV7-9 and TRBJ2-5, with 9 bases fitting TRBD2. The CDR3 runs 14 residues. The V gene end was trimmed by 5 bases and the J gene end by 4 bases; junction bases not matched to a gene: 5. CDR1 is SEHNR, CDR2 FQNEAQ, per germline (reference sequence). The CDR3 nucleotides read TGTGCCAGCAGCCCAGTAGCGGGAGTAGAGACCCAGTACTTC. It yields the protein CASSPVAGVETQYF. The full variable domain, rest sourced from reference TRBV7-9 and TRBJ2-5, is DTGVSQNPRHKITKRGQNVTFRCDPISEHNRLYWYRQTLGQGPEFLTYFQNEAQLEKSRLLSDRFSAERPKGSFSTLEIQRTEQGDSAMYLCASSPVAGVETQYFGPGTRLLVL.

This clone was recorded only once. The chain's CDR3 is CASSKVERLADNEQFF. For the CDR3, the DNA is TGTGCCAGCAGTAAAGTGGAAAGACTAGCGGACAATGAGCAGTTCTTC. The chain links TRBV7-9 to TRBJ2-1; the match to TRBD2 covers 9 bases. Germline V gene lookup returns CDR1 SEHNR and CDR2 FQNEAQ (reference sequence). After removal of 6 bases from V and 5 bases from J, the junction contained 11 bases not matched to a gene. The CDR3 covers 16 residues.

A remark on this clone: Only one base separates this from a far larger clonotype, so it likely reflects a read error. This CDR3 reads CASSSIRTADERFF. The CDR3 nucleotides are TGTGCCAGCAGCAGCATCCGGACTGCGGATGAGCGGTTCTTC. The J gene is TRBJ2-1, the V gene TRBV7-2; TRBD2 might be the D (5 bases). The germline gives CDR1 SGHTA, CDR2 FQGNSA. This CDR3 has 14 amino acids.

CDR3: CASSTRARANEQYF. In nucleotides, the CDR3 is TGTGCCAGCAGCACGCGGGCCAGGGCAAACGAGCAGTACTTC. The chain carries TRBV5-4 and TRBJ2-7; D possibly uses TRBD1 or TRBD2 (5 bases each). The CDR3 has 14 residues. Trimming stripped 4 bases from V and 5 bases from J, with 16 bases between. Germline values: CDR1 SGHNT, CDR2 YYREEE (reference sequence). The variable domain in full, with the rest retrieved from reference TRBV5-4 and TRBJ2-7, is ETGVTQSPTHLIKTRGQQVTLRCSSQSGHNTVSWYQQALGQGPQFIFQYYREEENGRGNFPPRFSGLQFPNYSSELNVNALELDDSALYLCASSTRARANEQYFGPGTRLTVT.

This clone was counted between two and nine times. The rearrangement uses TRBV27 and TRBJ2-2; 10 bases are shared with TRBD1. Germline-derived CDR1 and CDR2 are MNHEY and SMNVEV (reference sequence). This CDR3 contains 13 residues. V lost 7 bases, J lost 7 bases, and 3 bases stayed unmatched. CDR3 DNA sequence: TGTGCCAGCACTGGGACAGGGGTCGGGGAGCTGTTTTTT. Its translation: CASTGTGVGELFF.